This TCR beta chain was captured by sequencing in a study of radiotherapy plus CTLA-4 blockade in lung cancer. Only in-frame clones appear in the TCRdb table, and some are missing; sequencing was by immunoSEQ multiplex PCR. The sample yields under 95,000 clones, approximately 84% seen once. Germline V CDR1 and CDR2: MNHEY, SMNVEV (reference sequence). This CDR3 contains 17 residues. V shed 8 bases and J shed 3 bases, with 22 bases lying between them. Focal radiation with ipilimumab CTLA-4 blockade was given to patients with chemo-refractory metastatic non-small-cell lung cancer. This clonotype was sampled from a human donor with non-small cell lung cancer who had stable disease on radiotherapy plus ipilimumab. J is TRBJ2-2 and V is TRBV27; D perhaps matches TRBD1 (7 bases). The sequences come from peripheral blood, collected from a patient treated with radiotherapy plus ipilimumab. The chain's CDR3 is CASGSPSGGRYTGELFF. The CDR3 region has the DNA TGTGCCAGCGGAAGCCCCTCAGGGGGGAGATACACCGGGGAGCTGTTTTTT.